This T cell receptor beta chain was obtained from a study of memory CD4+ T cells and cytomegalovirus serostatus. Across the study: This sample comes from healthy Belgian adults, under 10 CMV seropositive, around 26 seronegative. Study-wide points: The CMV-associated TCR signature appears largely within the CD4+ memory repertoire.

Points on this clone: No antigen is known for it.

Single viable CD3+CD4+CD8-CD45RO+ cells were sorted as the memory CD4+ T cells. Deletions cut 1 base from V and 5 bases from J, with 17 bases between. CDR1 is SGHRS, CDR2 YFSETQ, per germline. CDR3 length: 16 amino acids. Measured with immunoSEQ multiplex PCR; TCRdb has only the in-frame clones, and not every one. Found here are some 44,000 clones, more than 60% of them singletons; the top ten hold approximately 0.61%. The receptor comes from an adult in good health and CMV-seronegative. The rearrangement links TRBV5-1 to TRBJ2-3; tentatively, D is TRBD2 (5 bases). The sequencing sample was made of memory CD4+ T cells from blood. The CDR3 sequence is CASSLRSGVSEDTQYF. The CDR3 nucleotides are TGCGCCAGCAGCTTGAGATCCGGGGTTTCTGAAGATACGCAGTATTTT.